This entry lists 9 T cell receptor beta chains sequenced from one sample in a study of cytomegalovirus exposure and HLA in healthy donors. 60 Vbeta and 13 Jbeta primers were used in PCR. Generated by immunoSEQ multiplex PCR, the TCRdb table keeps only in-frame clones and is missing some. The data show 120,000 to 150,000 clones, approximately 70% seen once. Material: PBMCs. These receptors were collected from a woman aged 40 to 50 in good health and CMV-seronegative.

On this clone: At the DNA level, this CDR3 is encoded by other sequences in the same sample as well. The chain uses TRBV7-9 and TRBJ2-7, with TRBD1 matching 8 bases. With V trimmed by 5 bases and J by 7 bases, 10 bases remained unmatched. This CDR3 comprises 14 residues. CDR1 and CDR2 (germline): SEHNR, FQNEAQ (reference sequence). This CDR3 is CASSNDRGIQEQYF. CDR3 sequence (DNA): TGTGCCAGCAGCAATGACAGGGGAATACAAGAGCAGTACTTC.

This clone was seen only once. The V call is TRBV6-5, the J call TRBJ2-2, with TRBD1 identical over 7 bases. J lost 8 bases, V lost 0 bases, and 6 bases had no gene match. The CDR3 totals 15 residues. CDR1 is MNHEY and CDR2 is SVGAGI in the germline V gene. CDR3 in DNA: TGTGCCAGCAGTTACTCAGGACAGGTCAATGGGGAGCTGTTTTTT. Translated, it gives CASSYSGQVNGELFF.

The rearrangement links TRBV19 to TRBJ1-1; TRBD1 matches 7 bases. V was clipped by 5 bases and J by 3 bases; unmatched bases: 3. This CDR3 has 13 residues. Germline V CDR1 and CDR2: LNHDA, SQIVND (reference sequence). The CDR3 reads CASSFQGDTEAFF. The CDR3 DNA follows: TGTGCCAGTAGTTTCCAGGGGGACACTGAAGCTTTCTTT.

For the CDR3, the DNA is TGTGCCAGCAGCTCAAATCTAGCGGGAGAAAACAATGAGCAGTTCTTC. Protein sequence: CASSSNLAGENNEQFF. The chain is built from TRBV11-3 and TRBJ2-1; 10 bases are shared with TRBD2. From germline, CDR1 is SGHNT and CDR2 YENEEA. The CDR3 loop spans 16 amino acids. The V gene end was trimmed by 4 bases and the J gene end by 5 bases; junction bases not matched to a gene: 8.

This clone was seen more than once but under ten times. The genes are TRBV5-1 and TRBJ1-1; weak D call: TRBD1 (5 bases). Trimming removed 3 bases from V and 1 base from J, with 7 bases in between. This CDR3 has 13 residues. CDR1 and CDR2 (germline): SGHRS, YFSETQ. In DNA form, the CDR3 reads TGCGCCAGCAGCTGGGGCTCGAACACTGAAGCTTTCTTT. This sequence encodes CASSWGSNTEAFF.

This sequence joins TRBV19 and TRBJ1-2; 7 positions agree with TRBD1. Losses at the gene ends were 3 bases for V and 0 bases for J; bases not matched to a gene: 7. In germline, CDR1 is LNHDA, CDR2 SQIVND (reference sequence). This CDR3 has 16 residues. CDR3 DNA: TGTGCCAGTAGTATCGTCTCCGGGACAGCTAACTATGGCTACACCTTC. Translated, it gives CASSIVSGTANYGYTF.

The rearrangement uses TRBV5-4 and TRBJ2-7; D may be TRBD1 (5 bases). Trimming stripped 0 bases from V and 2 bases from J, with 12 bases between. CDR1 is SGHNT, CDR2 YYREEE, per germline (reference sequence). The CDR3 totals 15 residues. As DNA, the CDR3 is TGTGCCAGCAGCTTGGGGATCGCAGGGCCCTACGAGCAGTACTTC. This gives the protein CASSLGIAGPYEQYF.

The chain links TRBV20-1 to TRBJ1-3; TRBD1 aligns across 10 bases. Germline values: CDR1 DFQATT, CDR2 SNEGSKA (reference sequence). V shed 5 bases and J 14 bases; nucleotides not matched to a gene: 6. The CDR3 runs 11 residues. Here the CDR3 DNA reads TGCAGTGCTGGGGGACAGGGGAATGTATATTTT. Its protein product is CSAGGQGNVYF.

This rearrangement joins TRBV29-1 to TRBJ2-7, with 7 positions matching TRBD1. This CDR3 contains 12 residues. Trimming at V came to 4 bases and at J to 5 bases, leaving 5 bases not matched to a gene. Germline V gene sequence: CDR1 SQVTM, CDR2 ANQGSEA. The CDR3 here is CSVGEGADEQYF. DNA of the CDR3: TGCAGCGTTGGTGAGGGGGCCGACGAGCAGTACTTC.